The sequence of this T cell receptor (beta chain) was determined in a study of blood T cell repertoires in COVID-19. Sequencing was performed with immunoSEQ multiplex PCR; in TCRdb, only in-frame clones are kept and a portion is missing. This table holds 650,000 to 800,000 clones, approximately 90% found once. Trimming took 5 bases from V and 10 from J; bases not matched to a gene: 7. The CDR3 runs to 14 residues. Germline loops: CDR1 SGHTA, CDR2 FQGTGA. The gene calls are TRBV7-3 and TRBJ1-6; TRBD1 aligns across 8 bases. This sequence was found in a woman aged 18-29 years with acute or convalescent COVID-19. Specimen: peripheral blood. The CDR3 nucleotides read TGTGCCAGCAGCCAGGGACAGGCGGGCTCACCCCTCCACTTT. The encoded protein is CASSQGQAGSPLHF.